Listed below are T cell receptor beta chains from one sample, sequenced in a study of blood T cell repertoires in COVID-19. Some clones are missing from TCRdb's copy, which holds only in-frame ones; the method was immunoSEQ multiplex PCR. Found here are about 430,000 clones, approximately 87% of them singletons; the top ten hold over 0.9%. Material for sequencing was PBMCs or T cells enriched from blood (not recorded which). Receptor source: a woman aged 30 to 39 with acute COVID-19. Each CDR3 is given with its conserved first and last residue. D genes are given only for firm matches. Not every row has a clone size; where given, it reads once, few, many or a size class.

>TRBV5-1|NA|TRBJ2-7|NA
CASSLATSPYEQYF
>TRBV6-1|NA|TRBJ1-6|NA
CASSEVTRGDSPLHF
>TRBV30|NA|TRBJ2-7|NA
CAWSVDRDYEQYF
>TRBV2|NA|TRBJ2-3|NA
CASSAETDTQYF
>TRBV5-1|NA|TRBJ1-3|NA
CASSFESVLQSSGNTIYF
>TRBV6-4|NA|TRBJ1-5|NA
CASSERAGRQPQHF
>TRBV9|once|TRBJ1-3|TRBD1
CASSAQGDRGGTIYF
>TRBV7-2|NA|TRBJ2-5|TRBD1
CASSLNRGLWETQYF
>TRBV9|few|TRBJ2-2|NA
CASSVGGGYTGELFF
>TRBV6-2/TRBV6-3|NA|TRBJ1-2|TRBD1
CASSYTGGANYGYTF
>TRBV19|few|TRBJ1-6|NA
CASSITENSPLHF
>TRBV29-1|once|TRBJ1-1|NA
CSGGYMNTEAFF
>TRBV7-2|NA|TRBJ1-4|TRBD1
CASSGETGATEKLFF
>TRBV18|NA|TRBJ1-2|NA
CASSPDRNYGYTF
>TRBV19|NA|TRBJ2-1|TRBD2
CASSIRTSGGANYNEQFF
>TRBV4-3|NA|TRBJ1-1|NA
CASSQGEWNTEAFF
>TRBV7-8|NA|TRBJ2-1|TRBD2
CASIPATGGSHNEQFF
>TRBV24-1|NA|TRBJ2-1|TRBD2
CATSDPRAGVVDEQFF
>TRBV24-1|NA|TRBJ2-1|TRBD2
CATSDAGTSGGVGEQFF
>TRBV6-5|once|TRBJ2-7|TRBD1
CASRDRHIYEQYF
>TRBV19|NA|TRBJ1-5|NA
CASSPSSPGNQPQHF
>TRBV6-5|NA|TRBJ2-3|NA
CASSWDTANTQYF
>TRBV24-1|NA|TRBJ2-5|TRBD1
CATSDFDRGFETQYF
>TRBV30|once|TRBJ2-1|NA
CAWMNNVGEQFF
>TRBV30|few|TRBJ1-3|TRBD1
CAWGQGINTIYF
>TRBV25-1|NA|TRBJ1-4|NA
CASSSRQSSTNEKLFF
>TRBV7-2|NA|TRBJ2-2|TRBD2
CASSSLAGGFAGELFF
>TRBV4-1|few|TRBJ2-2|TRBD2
CASSQHSAGGPNGELFF
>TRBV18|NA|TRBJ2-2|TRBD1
CASSPQAQGVHTGELFF
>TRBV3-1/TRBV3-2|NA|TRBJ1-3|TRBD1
CASSPLPGQTSSTDTIYF
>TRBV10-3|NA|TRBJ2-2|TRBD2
CAISPTSGGALSGELFF
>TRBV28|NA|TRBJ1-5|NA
CASSAPGQGNQPQHF
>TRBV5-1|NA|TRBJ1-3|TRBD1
CASSRDRSSGNTIYF
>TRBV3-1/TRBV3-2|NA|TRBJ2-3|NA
CASSLFNRDTDTQYF
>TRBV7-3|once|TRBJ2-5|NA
CASSLLSGKQETQYF
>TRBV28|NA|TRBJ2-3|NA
CASSTHGLRGPSTDTQYF
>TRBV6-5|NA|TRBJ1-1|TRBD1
CASRGTGAGTEAFF
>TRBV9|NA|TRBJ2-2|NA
CASSLGARGANTGELFF
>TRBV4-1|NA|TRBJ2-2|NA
CASSQARAAGELFF
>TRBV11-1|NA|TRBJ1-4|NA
CASSLSRLSNEKLFF